This T cell receptor beta chain was profiled in a study of graft-versus-host responses after intestinal transplantation. Study as a whole: Recipients received multivisceral, liver-intestinal, or isolated intestinal transplants. After anti-thymocyte globulin induction, recipients took tacrolimus and steroids for roughly three years. Study-wide results and limits: Among circulating GvH clones, peak levels were associated with early post-transplant declines in HvG clones. Recipient marrow showed GvH clones, some seen first in ileum or blood.

The method was immunoSEQ multiplex PCR; TCRdb's version includes in-frame clones alone and lacks a portion of them. This table has 85,000 to 90,000 clones, around 86% appearing once. With 2 bases clipped from V and 5 bases from J, the junction kept 7 bases outside the gene matches. Germline loops: CDR1 LNHNV, CDR2 YYDKDF (reference sequence). The CDR3 length is 15 residues. Regarding this clone: Antigen: not known.

Here the sequenced sample was unstimulated CD8+ T cells sorted from spleen or lymph node cells, taken before intestinal transplant. The receptor comes from a human donor who received an intestinal transplant. The chain combines TRBV15 with TRBJ1-1; 8 nucleotides agree with TRBD1. CDR3 coding DNA: TGTGCCACCAGCAGACCTGACAGGGGATGGACTGAAGCTTTCTTT. It codes for CATSRPDRGWTEAFF. Using reference TRBV15 and TRBJ1-1 for the parts outside the CDR3, the full variable domain is DAMVIQNPRYQVTQFGKPVTLSCSQTLNHNVMYWYQQKSSQAPKLLFHYYDKDFNNEADTPDNFQSRRPNTSFCFLDIRSPGLGDTAMYLCATSRPDRGWTEAFFGQGTRLTVV.